This T cell receptor beta chain was captured in a study of shared clonotypes between healthy human individuals. The CDR3 has 15 amino acids. The germline V gene encodes CDR1 MDHEN and CDR2 SYDVKM. Trimming took 6 bases from V and 3 from J; bases not matched to a gene: 8. Generated by immunoSEQ multiplex PCR, the TCRdb table keeps only in-frame clones and is missing some. The data hold over a million clones, with around 82% observed a single time. Sequenced input: memory CD4+ T cells from PBMCs. Subset: CD45RA-negative fraction. This clonotype was sampled from a man between 18 and 29 years old in good health. Some clones in this sample may be carry-over from other donors' samples. V and J are TRBV28 and TRBJ2-7; 10 bases agree with TRBD1. The CDR3 region is CASRRVGQGFYEQYF. The CDR3 DNA is TGTGCCAGCAGACGCGTGGGACAGGGGTTCTACGAGCAGTACTTC.